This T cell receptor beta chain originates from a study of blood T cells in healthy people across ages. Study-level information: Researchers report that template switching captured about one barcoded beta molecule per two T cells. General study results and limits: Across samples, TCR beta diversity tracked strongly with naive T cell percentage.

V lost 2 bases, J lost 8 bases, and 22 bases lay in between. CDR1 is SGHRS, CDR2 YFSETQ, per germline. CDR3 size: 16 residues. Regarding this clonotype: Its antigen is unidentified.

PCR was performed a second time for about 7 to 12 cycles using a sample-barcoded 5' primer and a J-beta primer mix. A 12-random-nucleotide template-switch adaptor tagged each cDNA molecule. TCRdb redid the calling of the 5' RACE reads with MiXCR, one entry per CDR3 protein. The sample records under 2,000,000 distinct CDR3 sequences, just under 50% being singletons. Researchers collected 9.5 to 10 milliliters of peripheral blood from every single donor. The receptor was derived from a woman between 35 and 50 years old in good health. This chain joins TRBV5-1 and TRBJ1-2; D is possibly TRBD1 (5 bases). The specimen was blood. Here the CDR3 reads CASSFPTEGFFNGYTF. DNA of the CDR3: TGCGCCAGCAGCTTTCCTACGGAGGGGTTCTTCAACGGCTACACCTTC.